The clone carrying this T cell receptor beta chain was detected once. An end of the junction differs from the germline gene, which may be a read error. Sequencing was performed with immunoSEQ multiplex PCR; in TCRdb, only in-frame clones are kept and a portion is missing. The sample consists of around 160,000 clones, approximately 89% of them appearing once. These data belong to a study of T cell responses to AZD1222 COVID-19 vaccine. The CDR3 has 14 amino acids. Germline V gene data show CDR1 as LGHDT and CDR2 as YNNKEL (reference sequence). Material: peripheral blood, obtained on day 0 of AZD1222 vaccination. This receptor was taken from an adult in good health. V usage is TRBV3-1 (or the pseudogene TRBV3-2) and J usage is TRBJ1-5; 7 bases fit TRBD1. In DNA, the CDR3 is TGTGCCAGCAGCCAAGACGGTAAGGGCAGGGGGAAGCGTTTT. Translated, it gives CASSQDGKGRGKRF.